The next 18 T cell receptor beta chains were all read from a single sample in a study of PD-1 blockade in classical Hodgkin lymphoma. Generated by immunoSEQ multiplex PCR, the TCRdb table keeps only in-frame clones and is missing some. The sample has over 20,000 clones; around 70% are singletons. The patients all showed relapse after autologous stem cell transplantation, while their brentuximab vedotin exposure varied. This specimen consisted of peripheral blood mononuclear cells (PBMCs), obtained before the second cycle of nivolumab. The receptors stem from a human donor with classical Hodgkin lymphoma.

The table lists this clone with a few counts. The chain links TRBV30 to TRBJ2-7; 10 bases align to TRBD2. Trimming took 3 bases from V and 5 from J; bases not matched to a gene: 7. The CDR3 is 14 amino acids. Germline V CDR1 and CDR2: GTSNPN, SVGIG (reference sequence). Here the CDR3 reads CAWSRLAGVDEQYF. The CDR3 DNA sequence: TGTGCCTGGAGCAGGCTAGCGGGAGTCGACGAGCAGTACTTC.

This chain uses TRBV19 with TRBJ1-5; possible D gene TRBD1, 5 bases. CDR3 length: 16 residues. V was clipped by 1 base and J by 2 bases, with 12 bases between them. CDR1 is LNHDA, CDR2 SQIVND, per germline (reference sequence). The CDR3 spells CASSIVGEGGNQPQHF. The CDR3 DNA reads as TGTGCCAGTAGTATAGTGGGGGAAGGTGGCAATCAGCCCCAGCATTTT.

The chain combines TRBV2 with TRBJ2-1; 9 nucleotides match TRBD2. With V trimmed by 7 bases and J by 5 bases, 30 bases remained unmatched. CDR3 length: 22 residues. From germline, CDR1 is SNHLY and CDR2 FYNNEI. CDR3 loop: CASMGTFGGSGSRGGAHNEQFF. The CDR3 coding sequence is TGTGCCAGCATGGGAACTTTCGGGGGTAGCGGGAGTCGAGGAGGGGCCCACAATGAGCAGTTCTTC.

The chain combines TRBV5-1 with TRBJ2-1; 8 bases map to TRBD2. V shed 4 bases, J shed 8 bases, and the junction held 5 bases outside the gene matches. CDR3 length equals 13 residues. Germline assignment: CDR1 SGHRS and CDR2 YFSETQ. The DNA of the CDR3 is TGCGCCAGCAGCCCCACTAGCGGCCATGAGCAGTTCTTC. Protein sequence: CASSPTSGHEQFF. Complete variable domain (other parts from reference TRBV5-1 and TRBJ2-1): KAGVTQTPRYLIKTRGQQVTLSCSPISGHRSVSWYQQTPGQGLQFLFEYFSETQRNKGNFPGRFSGRQFSNSRSEMNVSTLELGDSALYLCASSPTSGHEQFFGPGTRLTVL.

In DNA form, the CDR3 reads TGCGCCAGTTACGCGGGACACGACACAGATACGCAGTATTTT. Translating gives CASYAGHDTDTQYF. The chain employs TRBV5-1 and TRBJ2-3, with D perhaps given as TRBD1 or TRBD2 (6 bases each). Germline values: CDR1 SGHRS, CDR2 YFSETQ. The CDR3 covers 14 residues. The germline V and J ends were trimmed by 8 bases and 2 bases, with 15 bases remaining between them.

The J gene is TRBJ2-3, the V gene TRBV6-1; 7 bases are a match to TRBD2. The ends lost 8 bases at V and 3 bases at J; junction bases unmatched: 11. This CDR3 region has 15 residues. Germline-derived CDR1 and CDR2 are MNHNS and SASEGT. CDR3 DNA: TGTGCCAGCGATCCAGCGGGAAGGAGGACAGATACGCAGTATTTT. Its translation is CASDPAGRRTDTQYF.

The chain carries TRBV5-1 and TRBJ1-1, with D possibly matching TRBD1 (5 bases). Per the germline V gene, CDR1 is SGHRS and CDR2 is YFSETQ. The CDR3 spans 12 residues. Trimming cost V 3 bases and J 5 bases, with 8 bases left between them. CDR3 sequence reads: CASSSSGTEAFF. CDR3 DNA: TGCGCCAGCAGCTCCTCAGGGACTGAAGCTTTCTTT.

The chain combines TRBV7-9 with TRBJ2-1; TRBD2 matches at 8 bases. V dropped 3 bases and J dropped 2; count of bases not matched to a gene: 6. This CDR3 region has 16 residues. The V gene's germline CDR1 is SEHNR and CDR2 FQNEAQ (reference sequence). CDR3 sequence reads: CASSFSGMGAYNEQFF. The CDR3 DNA sequence: TGTGCCAGCAGCTTTAGCGGGATGGGGGCCTACAATGAGCAGTTCTTC.

This chain joins TRBV4-1 and TRBJ2-2; D perhaps matches TRBD2 (6 bases). The CDR3 contains 14 residues. Germline V gene data show CDR1 as MGHRA and CDR2 as YSYEKL. V lost 4 bases to trimming and J lost 7 bases, with 13 bases between them. The CDR3 DNA sequence: TGCGCCAGCAGCCTGGGAGGTGCCGGCGGGGAGCTGTTTTTT. It encodes CASSLGGAGGELFF.

The genes are TRBV18 and TRBJ1-1; no reliable D call. This CDR3 region has 13 residues. The V end lost 1 base, the J end lost 5 bases, and 8 bases lay between the germline ends. Germline CDR1 is KGHSH and CDR2 is LQKENI. The CDR3 nucleotides read TGTGCCAGCTCACCACTTTCTGGGACTGAAGCTTTCTTT. Protein: CASSPLSGTEAFF.

Note on this clone: A junction end diverges from the germline sequence, so it may reflect a read error. The chain uses TRBV5-1 and TRBJ2-1, with D perhaps TRBD2 (6 bases). The CDR3 sequence is 14 residues long. The germline gives CDR1 SGHRS, CDR2 YFSETQ. CDR3 nucleotide sequence: TGCGCCAGCAGCCCGAGGACTGGGAGGAATGAGCAGCTCTTC. Protein: CASSPRTGRNEQLF. Filled out from reference TRBV5-1 and TRBJ2-1, the complete variable domain reads KAGVTQTPRYLIKTRGQQVTLSCSPISGHRSVSWYQQTPGQGLQFLFEYFSETQRNKGNFPGRFSGRQFSNSRSEMNVSTLELGDSALYLCASSPRTGRNEQLFGPGTRLTVL.

This sequence joins TRBV2 and TRBJ2-1; D call uncertain. This CDR3 region has 13 residues. CDR1 is SNHLY, CDR2 FYNNEI, per germline. Trimming shortened V by 6 bases and J by 4 bases, and 10 bases separated the two germline ends. The CDR3 loop is CASRMKLYNEQFF. The CDR3 DNA is TGTGCCAGCAGGATGAAACTGTACAATGAGCAGTTCTTC.

The chain has TRBV19 and TRBJ1-5, with 7 bases fitting TRBD1. Germline CDR1 and CDR2: LNHDA and SQIVND (reference sequence). V dropped 4 bases and J dropped 0; count of bases not matched to a gene: 3. This CDR3 region has 15 residues. Written as DNA, the CDR3 is TGTGCCAGTAGTAAGACAGGGATTAGCAATCAGCCCCAGCATTTT. It translates to CASSKTGISNQPQHF. The variable domain in full, with the rest retrieved from reference TRBV19 and TRBJ1-5, is DGGITQSPKYLFRKEGQNVTLSCEQNLNHDAMYWYRQDPGQGLRLIYYSQIVNDFQKGDIAEGYSVSREKKESFPLTVTSAQKNPTAFYLCASSKTGISNQPQHFGDGTRLSIL.

The chain joins TRBV25-1 to TRBJ1-5; the match to TRBD1 covers 8 bases. Germline loops: CDR1 MGHDK, CDR2 SYGVNS. V shed 2 bases and J 4 bases; nucleotides not matched to a gene: 1. The length of the CDR3 is 14 residues. CDR3 nucleotides: TGTGCCAGCAGTGAAAGACAGGGGAATCAGCCCCAGCATTTT. Protein product: CASSERQGNQPQHF.

This clone appeared once. The J gene is TRBJ1-1, the V gene TRBV5-1; D gene uncertain. CDR3 length: 13 residues. V was clipped by 4 bases and J by 5 bases, with 12 bases between them. From germline, CDR1 is SGHRS and CDR2 YFSETQ. In DNA, the CDR3 is TGCGCCAGCAGCCTAGAGACCGGGACTGAAGCTTTCTTT. Amino acids: CASSLETGTEAFF.

This rearrangement joins TRBV6-1 to TRBJ1-1; 9 bases fit TRBD1. This CDR3 comprises 18 residues. The trim removed 2 bases at V and 4 bases at J, leaving 14 bases unmatched. Germline values: CDR1 MNHNS, CDR2 SASEGT. The CDR3 nucleotides are TGTGCCAGCAGTGAAAGACAGGGGGGATGGCTACGGTCCACTGAAGCTTTCTTT. Translation gives CASSERQGGWLRSTEAFF.

The V gene is TRBV9, the J gene TRBJ2-7; 10 nucleotides agree with TRBD2. This CDR3 region has 16 residues. Per germline, CDR1 SGDLS and CDR2 YYNGEE. Unmatched junction bases numbered 3, after V lost 0 bases and J lost 0 bases. The CDR3 DNA sequence: TGTGCCAGCAGCGTAGCGGCTAGCGGGGGCTCCTACGAGCAGTACTTC. Translation gives CASSVAASGGSYEQYF.

The table lists this clone with a few counts. The gene calls are TRBV6-6 and TRBJ2-1; D assignment may be TRBD1 or TRBD2 (6 bases each). Deletions cut 5 bases from V and 9 bases from J, with 14 bases between. This CDR3 spans 13 amino acids. Germline CDR1 and CDR2: MNHNY and SVGAGI (reference sequence). As DNA, the CDR3 is TGTGCCAGCAGTGTCCTTCCGGGGGCTGAGCAGTTCTTC. Residues: CASSVLPGAEQFF.